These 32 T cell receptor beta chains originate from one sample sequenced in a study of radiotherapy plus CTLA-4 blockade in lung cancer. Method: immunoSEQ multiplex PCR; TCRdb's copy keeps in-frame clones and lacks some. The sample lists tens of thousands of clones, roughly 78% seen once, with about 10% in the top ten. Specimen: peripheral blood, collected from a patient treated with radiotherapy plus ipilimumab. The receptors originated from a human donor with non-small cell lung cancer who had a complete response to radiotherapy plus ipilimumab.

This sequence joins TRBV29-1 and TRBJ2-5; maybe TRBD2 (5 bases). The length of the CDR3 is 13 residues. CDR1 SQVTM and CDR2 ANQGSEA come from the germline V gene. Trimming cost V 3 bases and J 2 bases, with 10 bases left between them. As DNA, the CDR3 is TGCAGCGTTGAGGCACTAGTTCAAGAGACCCAGTACTTC. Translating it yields CSVEALVQETQYF.

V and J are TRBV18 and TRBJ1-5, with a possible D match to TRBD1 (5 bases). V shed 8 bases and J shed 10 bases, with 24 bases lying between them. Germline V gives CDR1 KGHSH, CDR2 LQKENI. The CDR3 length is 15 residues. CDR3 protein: CASRAADQSGIPQHF. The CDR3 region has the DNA TGTGCCAGCCGAGCGGCAGATCAATCAGGGATTCCCCAGCATTTT.

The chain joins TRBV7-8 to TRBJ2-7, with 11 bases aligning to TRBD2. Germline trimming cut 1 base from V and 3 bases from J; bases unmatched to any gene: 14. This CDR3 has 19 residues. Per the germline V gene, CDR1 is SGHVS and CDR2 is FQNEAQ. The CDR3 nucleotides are TGTGCCAGCAGCTTAGTTCAGGGTAGCGGGGGGGCCGGGGACTACGAGCAGTACTTC. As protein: CASSLVQGSGGAGDYEQYF.

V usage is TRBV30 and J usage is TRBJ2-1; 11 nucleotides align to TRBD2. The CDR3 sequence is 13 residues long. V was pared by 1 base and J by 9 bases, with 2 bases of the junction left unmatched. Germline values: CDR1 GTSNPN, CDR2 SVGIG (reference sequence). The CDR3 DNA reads TGTGCCTGGAGTGGACTAGCGGGAATTGAGCAGTTCTTC. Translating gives CAWSGLAGIEQFF.

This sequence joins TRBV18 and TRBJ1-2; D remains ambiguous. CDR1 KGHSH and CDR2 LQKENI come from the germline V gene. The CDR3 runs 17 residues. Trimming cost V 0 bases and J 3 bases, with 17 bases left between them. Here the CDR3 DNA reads TGTGCCAGCTCACCACCGACCGTTGCTGACAAGGACTATGGCTACACCTTC. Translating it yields CASSPPTVADKDYGYTF.

This chain's CDR3 is CASKGNRNQPQHF. CDR3 coding DNA: TGTGCCAGCAAGGGGAATCGGAATCAGCCCCAGCATTTT. This chain joins TRBV6-1 and TRBJ1-5; perhaps TRBD1 as D (5 bases). V was clipped by 7 bases and J by 4 bases, with 11 bases between them. This CDR3 has 13 amino acids. Germline CDR1 and CDR2: MNHNS and SASEGT.

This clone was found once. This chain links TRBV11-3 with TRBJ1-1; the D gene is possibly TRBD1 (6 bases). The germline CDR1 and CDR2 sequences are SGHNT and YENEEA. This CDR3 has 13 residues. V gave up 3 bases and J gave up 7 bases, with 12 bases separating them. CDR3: CASSFRTDNEAFF. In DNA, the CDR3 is TGTGCCAGCAGCTTCAGGACAGACAATGAAGCTTTCTTT.

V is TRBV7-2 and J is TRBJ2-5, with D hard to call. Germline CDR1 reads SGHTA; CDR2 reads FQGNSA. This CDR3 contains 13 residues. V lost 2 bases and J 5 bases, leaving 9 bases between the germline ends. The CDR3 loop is CASSLLMAETQYF. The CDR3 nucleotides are TGTGCCAGCAGCTTACTAATGGCGGAGACCCAGTACTTC.

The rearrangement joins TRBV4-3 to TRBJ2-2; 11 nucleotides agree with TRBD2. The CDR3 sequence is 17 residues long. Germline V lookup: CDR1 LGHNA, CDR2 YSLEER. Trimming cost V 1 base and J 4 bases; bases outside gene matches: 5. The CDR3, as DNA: TGCGCCAGCAGCCAAGGACTAGCGGGATCTGGCACCGGGGAGCTGTTTTTT. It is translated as CASSQGLAGSGTGELFF.

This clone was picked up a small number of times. The CDR3 nucleotides are TGTGCCAGCAGCTTGGACTCAGGGAAACTCTACGAGCAGTACGTC. The encoded protein is CASSLDSGKLYEQYV. This chain joins TRBV5-5 and TRBJ2-7; tentative D call: TRBD1 (5 bases). Trimming removed 0 bases from V and 3 bases from J, with 13 bases in between. Germline CDR1 and CDR2: SGHKS and YYEKEE (reference sequence). The CDR3 runs to 15 residues.

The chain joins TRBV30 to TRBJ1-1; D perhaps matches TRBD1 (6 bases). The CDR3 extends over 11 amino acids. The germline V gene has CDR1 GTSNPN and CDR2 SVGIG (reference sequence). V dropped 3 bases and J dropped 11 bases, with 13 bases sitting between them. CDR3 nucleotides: TGTGCCTGGAGCTACCCTAGGGGGGCTTTCTTT. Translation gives CAWSYPRGAFF.

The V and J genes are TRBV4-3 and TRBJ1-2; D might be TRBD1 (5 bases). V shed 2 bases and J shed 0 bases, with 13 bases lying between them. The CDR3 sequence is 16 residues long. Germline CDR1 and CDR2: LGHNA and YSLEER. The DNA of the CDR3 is TGCGCCAGCAGCCAACGCGGGGGACCCGCTAACTATGGCTACACCTTC. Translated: CASSQRGGPANYGYTF.

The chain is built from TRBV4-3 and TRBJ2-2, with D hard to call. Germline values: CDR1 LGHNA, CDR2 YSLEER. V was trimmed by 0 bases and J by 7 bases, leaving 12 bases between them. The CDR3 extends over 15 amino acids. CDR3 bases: TGCGCCAGCAGCCAAGAGGGAAATTACGGCGGGGAGCTGTTTTTT. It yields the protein CASSQEGNYGGELFF.

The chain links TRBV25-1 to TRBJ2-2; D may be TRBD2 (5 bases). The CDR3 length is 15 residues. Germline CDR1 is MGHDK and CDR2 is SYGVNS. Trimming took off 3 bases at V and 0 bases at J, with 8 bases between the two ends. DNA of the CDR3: TGTGCCAGCAGTGATTCCGGGACGAACACCGGGGAGCTGTTTTTT. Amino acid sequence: CASSDSGTNTGELFF.

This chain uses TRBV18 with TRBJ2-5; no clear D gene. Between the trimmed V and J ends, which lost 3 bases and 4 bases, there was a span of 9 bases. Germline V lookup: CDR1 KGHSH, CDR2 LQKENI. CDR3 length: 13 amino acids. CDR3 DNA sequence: TGTGCCAGCTCACCGGTGAAAACAGAGACCCAGTACTTC. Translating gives CASSPVKTETQYF.

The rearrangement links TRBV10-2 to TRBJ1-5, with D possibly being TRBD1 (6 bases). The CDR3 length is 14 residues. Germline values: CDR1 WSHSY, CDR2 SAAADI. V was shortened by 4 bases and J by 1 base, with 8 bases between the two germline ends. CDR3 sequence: CASSAGGSNQPQHF. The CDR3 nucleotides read TGCGCCAGCAGTGCCGGGGGCAGCAATCAGCCCCAGCATTTT.

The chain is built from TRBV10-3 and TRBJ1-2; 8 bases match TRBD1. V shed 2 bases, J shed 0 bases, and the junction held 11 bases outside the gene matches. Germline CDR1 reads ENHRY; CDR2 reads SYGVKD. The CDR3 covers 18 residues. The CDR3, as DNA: TGTGCCATCAGTGAGAGCGGGACAGGATTGAAATCTAACTATGGCTACACCTTC. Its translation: CAISESGTGLKSNYGYTF.

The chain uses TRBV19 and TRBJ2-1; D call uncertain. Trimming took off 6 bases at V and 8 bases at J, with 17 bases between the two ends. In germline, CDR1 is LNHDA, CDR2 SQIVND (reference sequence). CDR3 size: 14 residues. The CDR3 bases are TGTGCCAGTAGGTTTATTAGCTCTGGGGATGAGCAGTTCTTC. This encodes CASRFISSGDEQFF.

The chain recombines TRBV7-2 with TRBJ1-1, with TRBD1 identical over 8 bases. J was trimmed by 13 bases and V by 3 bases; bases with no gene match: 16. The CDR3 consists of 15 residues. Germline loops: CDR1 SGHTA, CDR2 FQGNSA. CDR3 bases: TGTGCCAGCAGCTTGATGGGGGGACAGGAGCTTTCGGGTTTCTTT. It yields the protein CASSLMGGQELSGFF.

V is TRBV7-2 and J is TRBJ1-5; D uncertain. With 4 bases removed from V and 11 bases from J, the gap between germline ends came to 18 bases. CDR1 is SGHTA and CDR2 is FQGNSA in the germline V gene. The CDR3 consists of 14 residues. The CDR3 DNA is TGTGCCAGCAGCTCCGGACGGGGTCAAGTAGCCCAGCATTTT. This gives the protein CASSSGRGQVAQHF.

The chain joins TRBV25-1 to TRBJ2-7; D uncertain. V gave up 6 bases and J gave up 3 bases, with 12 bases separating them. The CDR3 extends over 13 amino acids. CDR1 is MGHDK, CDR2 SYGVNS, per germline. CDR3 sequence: CASRTSHYYEQYF. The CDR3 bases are TGTGCCAGCAGGACCTCACATTACTACGAGCAGTACTTC.

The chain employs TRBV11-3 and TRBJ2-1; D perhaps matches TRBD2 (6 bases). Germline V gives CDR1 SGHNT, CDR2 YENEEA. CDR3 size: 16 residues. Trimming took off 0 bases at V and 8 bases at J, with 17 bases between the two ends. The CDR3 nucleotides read TGTGCCAGCAGCTTAGATCTCCCCGCGGGATGGGATGAGCAGTTCTTC. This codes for CASSLDLPAGWDEQFF.

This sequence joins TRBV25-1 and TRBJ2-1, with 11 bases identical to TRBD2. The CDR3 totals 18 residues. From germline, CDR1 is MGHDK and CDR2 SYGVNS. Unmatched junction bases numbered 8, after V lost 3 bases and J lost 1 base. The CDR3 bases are TGTGCCAGCAGTGACCCGGGACTAGCGGCTTCTTCCTACAATGAGCAGTTCTTC. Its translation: CASSDPGLAASSYNEQFF.

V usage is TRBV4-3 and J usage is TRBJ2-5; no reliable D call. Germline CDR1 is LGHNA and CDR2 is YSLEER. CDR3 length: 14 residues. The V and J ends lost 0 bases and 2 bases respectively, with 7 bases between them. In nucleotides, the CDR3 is TGCGCCAGCAGCCAAGAGGCCTGGCAAGAGACCCAGTACTTC. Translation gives CASSQEAWQETQYF.

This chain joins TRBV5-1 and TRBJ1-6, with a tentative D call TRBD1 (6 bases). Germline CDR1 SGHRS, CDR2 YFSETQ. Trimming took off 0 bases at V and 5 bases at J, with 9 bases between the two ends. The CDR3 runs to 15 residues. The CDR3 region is CASSLETGDNSPLHF. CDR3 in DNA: TGCGCCAGCAGCTTGGAGACAGGAGATAATTCACCCCTCCACTTT.

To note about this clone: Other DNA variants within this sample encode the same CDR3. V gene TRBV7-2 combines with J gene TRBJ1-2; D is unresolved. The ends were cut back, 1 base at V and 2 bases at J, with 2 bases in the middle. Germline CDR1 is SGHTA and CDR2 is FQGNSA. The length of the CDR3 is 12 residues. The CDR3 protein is CASSLVNYGYTF. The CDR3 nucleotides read TGTGCCAGCAGCTTAGTAAACTATGGCTACACCTTC.

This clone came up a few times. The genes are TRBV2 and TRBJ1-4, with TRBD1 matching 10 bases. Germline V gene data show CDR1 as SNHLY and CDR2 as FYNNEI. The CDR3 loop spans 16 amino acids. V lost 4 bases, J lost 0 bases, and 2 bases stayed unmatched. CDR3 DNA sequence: TGTGCCAGCAGTGGACAGGGGGCCTCAACTAATGAAAAACTGTTTTTT. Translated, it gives CASSGQGASTNEKLFF.

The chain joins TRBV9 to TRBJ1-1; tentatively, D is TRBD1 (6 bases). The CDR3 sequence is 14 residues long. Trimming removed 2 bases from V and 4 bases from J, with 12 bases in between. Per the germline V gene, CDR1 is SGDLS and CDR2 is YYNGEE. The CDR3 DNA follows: TGTGCCAGCAGCGTGGGTGGGACATTCACTGAAGCTTTCTTT. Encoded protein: CASSVGGTFTEAFF.

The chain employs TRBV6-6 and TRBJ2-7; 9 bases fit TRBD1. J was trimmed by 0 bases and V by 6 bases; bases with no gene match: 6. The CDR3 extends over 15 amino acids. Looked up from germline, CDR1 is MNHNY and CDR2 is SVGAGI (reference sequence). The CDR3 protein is CASSRQGDSSYEQYF. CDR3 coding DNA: TGTGCCAGCAGCCGACAGGGGGATTCCTCCTACGAGCAGTACTTC.

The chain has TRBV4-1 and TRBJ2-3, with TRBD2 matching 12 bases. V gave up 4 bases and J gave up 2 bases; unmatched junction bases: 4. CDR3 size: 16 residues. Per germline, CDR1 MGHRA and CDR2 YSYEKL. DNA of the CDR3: TGCGCCAGCAGCCCCGGACTAGCGGGGCCCACAGATACGCAGTATTTT. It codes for CASSPGLAGPTDTQYF.

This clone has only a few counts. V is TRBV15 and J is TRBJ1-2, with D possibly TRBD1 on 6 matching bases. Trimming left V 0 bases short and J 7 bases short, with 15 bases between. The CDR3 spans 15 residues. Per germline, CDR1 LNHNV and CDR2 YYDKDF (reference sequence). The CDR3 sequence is CATSRDLGAKGGYTF. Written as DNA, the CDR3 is TGTGCCACCAGCAGAGATCTGGGGGCGAAGGGTGGCTACACCTTC.

The DNA for the CDR3 is TGTGCCAGCAGCTTGGGTGGGTCCGGGACTATACAGCAGTTCTTC. Its protein product is CASSLGGSGTIQQFF. This rearrangement joins TRBV5-4 to TRBJ2-1; TRBD2 aligns across 7 bases. This CDR3 is 15 amino acids long. V was pared by 0 bases and J by 11 bases, with 11 bases of the junction left unmatched. Germline lookup yields CDR1 SGHNT and CDR2 YYREEE (reference sequence).